One sample yielded the 20 T cell receptor beta chains listed below, sequenced in a study of CD8 T cells in Susac syndrome. RNA, at roughly 0.45 to 1 ug, was reverse transcribed with random hexamers. TCRdb reanalysed the immunoSEQ multiplex PCR reads using MiXCR and keeps one entry per CDR3 protein. The sample gives approximately 120,000 distinct CDR3 sequences, around 94% of which show up once; around 0.078% is in the top ten. The sample consisted of CD4+ T cells from PBMCs. Source of these receptors: a human donor in good health.

The chain is built from TRBV18 and TRBJ1-2; unclear D gene. CDR1 is KGHSH, CDR2 LQKENI, per germline. Trimming took off 2 bases at V and 8 bases at J, with 15 bases between the two ends. CDR3 length: 14 residues. CDR3 in DNA: TGTGCCAGCTCACCATTAGGCCTAGGAGGGGGCTACACCTTC. This encodes CASSPLGLGGGYTF.

The V and J genes are TRBV2 and TRBJ2-3; the match to TRBD2 covers 14 bases. CDR1 and CDR2 (germline): SNHLY, FYNNEI. The CDR3 loop spans 18 amino acids. V dropped 3 bases and J dropped 7; count of bases not matched to a gene: 12. CDR3 protein: CASSDLGTSGRERNTQYF. The CDR3 DNA reads TGTGCCAGCAGTGATCTTGGGACTAGCGGGAGAGAGCGGAATACGCAGTATTTT.

This sequence joins TRBV18 and TRBJ1-1; 7 nucleotides match TRBD1. CDR1 is KGHSH, CDR2 LQKENI, per germline. The trim removed 3 bases at V and 5 bases at J, leaving 6 bases unmatched. CDR3 length: 14 amino acids. CDR3 DNA: TGTGCCAGCTCACCCCTAGACAGGGATACTGAAGCTTTCTTT. Its protein product is CASSPLDRDTEAFF. The whole variable domain, filled in from reference TRBV18 and TRBJ1-1, reads NAGVMQNPRHLVRRRGQEARLRCSPMKGHSHVYWYRQLPEEGLKFMVYLQKENIIDESGMPKERFSAEFPKEGPSILRIQQVVRGDSAAYFCASSPLDRDTEAFFGQGTRLTVV.

The chain couples TRBV30 to TRBJ1-2; D may be TRBD1 (5 bases). V dropped 4 bases and J dropped 2 bases, with 17 bases sitting between them. The germline V gene encodes CDR1 GTSNPN and CDR2 SVGIG (reference sequence). CDR3 size: 15 residues. Written as DNA, the CDR3 is TGTGCCTGGACTTACCGCAGGGTCCAAAACTATGGCTACACCTTC. Translated: CAWTYRRVQNYGYTF.

This chain links TRBV7-2 with TRBJ2-7, with 7 bases fitting TRBD1. Germline trimming cut 2 bases from V and 9 bases from J; bases unmatched to any gene: 4. The CDR3 totals 12 residues. Germline lookup yields CDR1 SGHTA and CDR2 FQGNSA. CDR3 nucleotide sequence: TGTGCCAGCAGCTTAAGACAGGGAAGGCAGTACTTC. It yields the protein CASSLRQGRQYF.

This rearrangement joins TRBV7-2 to TRBJ2-3; 12 bases fit TRBD2. Germline V gives CDR1 SGHTA, CDR2 FQGNSA. The CDR3 spans 14 residues. Losses at the gene ends were 5 bases for V and 6 bases for J; bases not matched to a gene: 3. The CDR3 is CASSPSGRGDTQYF. In DNA, the CDR3 is TGTGCCAGCAGCCCTAGCGGGAGGGGGGATACGCAGTATTTT.

This clonotype is a singleton in its sample. Written as DNA, the CDR3 is TGTGCCAGCAGCCCAGGGACTCCCTTGAACACTGAAGCTTTCTTT. Its translation is CASSPGTPLNTEAFF. The chain joins TRBV5-4 to TRBJ1-1; a weak D match, TRBD1 (5 bases). Germline CDR1 reads SGHNT; CDR2 reads YYREEE (reference sequence). Trimming removed 4 bases at V and 0 bases at J, with 13 bases between. The CDR3 loop spans 15 amino acids.

This clonotype occurred once. The chain carries TRBV24-1 and TRBJ1-2; 8 bases agree with TRBD1. The CDR3 is made up of 15 amino acids. The junction had 5 bases not matched to a gene; V was cut back by 4 bases and J by 2 bases. CDR1 and CDR2 from the germline V gene are KGHDR and SFDVKD. The CDR3 nucleotides read TGTGCCACCAGTGACCCGGGACAGGAGAACTATGGCTACACCTTC. Its protein is CATSDPGQENYGYTF.

The gene calls are TRBV6-5 and TRBJ2-7; a possible D gene is TRBD2 (6 bases). V lost 2 bases, J lost 10 bases, and 15 bases lay in between. The CDR3 extends over 13 amino acids. Germline V CDR1 and CDR2: MNHEY, SVGAGI. This chain's CDR3 is CASSYERGSQQYF. CDR3 coding DNA: TGTGCCAGCAGTTACGAACGGGGGTCCCAACAGTACTTC.

The chain employs TRBV4-2 and TRBJ2-4; 7 bases align to TRBD1. Trimming cost V 0 bases and J 4 bases; bases outside gene matches: 3. Germline lookup yields CDR1 LGHNA and CDR2 YNFKEQ. The CDR3 covers 15 residues. The CDR3 DNA reads TGTGCCAGCAGCCAAGATAAGGGACAGAAAAACATTCAGTACTTC. Translated, it gives CASSQDKGQKNIQYF.

V gene TRBV12-3 or TRBV12-4 combines with J gene TRBJ2-2; TRBD2 agrees at 11 bases. V was clipped by 10 bases and J by 3 bases; unmatched bases: 7. CDR3 length: 15 residues. CDR3 in DNA: TGTGCCACCCTAGCGGGAGGTTTGGACACCGGGGAGCTGTTTTTT. It is translated as CATLAGGLDTGELFF.

The gene calls are TRBV14 and TRBJ1-1; no firm D call. The germline CDR1 and CDR2 sequences are SGHDN and FVKESK. With 4 bases removed from V and 5 bases from J, the gap between germline ends came to 11 bases. This CDR3 has 13 amino acids. In DNA form, the CDR3 reads TGTGCCAGCAGCCGGCAGTTGGTTACTGAAGCTTTCTTT. Translating it yields CASSRQLVTEAFF.

V usage is TRBV25-1 and J usage is TRBJ1-1; D remains unclear. Germline V CDR1 and CDR2: MGHDK, SYGVNS. V was trimmed by 6 bases and J by 4 bases, leaving 15 bases between them. The CDR3 spans 14 residues. CDR3 sequence (DNA): TGTGCCAGCAGAGCGGGCCTAAAAAGCACTGAAGCTTTCTTT. Its translation: CASRAGLKSTEAFF.

Only one count was recorded for this clonotype. This sequence joins TRBV19 and TRBJ1-5; no clear D. V shed 8 bases and J shed 6 bases, with 23 bases lying between them. The CDR3 covers 16 residues. Per the germline V gene, CDR1 is LNHDA and CDR2 is SQIVND (reference sequence). CDR3 sequence: CASSRTPSPNRQPQHF. The CDR3 DNA is TGTGCCAGTTCGCGGACCCCGTCGCCCAATCGTCAGCCCCAGCATTTT. The full variable domain, completed using reference TRBV19 and TRBJ1-5, is DGGITQSPKYLFRKEGQNVTLSCEQNLNHDAMYWYRQDPGQGLRLIYYSQIVNDFQKGDIAEGYSVSREKKESFPLTVTSAQKNPTAFYLCASSRTPSPNRQPQHFGDGTRLSIL.

V usage is TRBV20-1 and J usage is TRBJ2-3; D uncertain. Between the trimmed V and J ends, which lost 0 bases and 0 bases, there was a span of 10 bases. The CDR3 runs to 15 residues. Germline-derived CDR1 and CDR2 are DFQATT and SNEGSKA (reference sequence). CDR3 nucleotide sequence: TGCAGTGCTAGAGACTCTAGTACTAGCACAGATACGCAGTATTTT. The encoded protein is CSARDSSTSTDTQYF.

The chain uses TRBV24-1 and TRBJ2-3, with TRBD2 as a possible D gene (5 bases). Germline CDR1 KGHDR, CDR2 SFDVKD. This CDR3 has 15 residues. The V end lost 3 bases, the J end lost 2 bases, and 11 bases lay between the germline ends. CDR3 protein: CATSDGRADTDTQYF. Here the CDR3 DNA reads TGTGCCACCAGTGATGGGCGGGCCGACACAGATACGCAGTATTTT.

V and J are TRBV11-2 and TRBJ1-2, with a tentative D call TRBD1 (5 bases). V shed 0 bases and J shed 8 bases, with 10 bases lying between them. The CDR3 extends over 13 amino acids. Germline V gene sequence: CDR1 SGHAT, CDR2 FQNNGV. CDR3 region: CASSLERGVGYTF. DNA of the CDR3: TGTGCCAGCAGCTTAGAGAGAGGGGTCGGCTACACCTTC.

This clonotype has just one count. The rearrangement uses TRBV27 and TRBJ1-2; possibly TRBD1 for D (6 bases). V lost 5 bases, J lost 5 bases, and 18 bases lay in between. The CDR3 loop spans 15 amino acids. The germline CDR1 and CDR2 sequences are MNHEY and SMNVEV (reference sequence). CDR3 protein: CASSLKPEDRYGYTF. In nucleotides, the CDR3 is TGTGCCAGCAGTCTCAAACCCGAGGACAGATATGGCTACACCTTC.

The rearrangement links TRBV15 to TRBJ2-3; TRBD2 aligns across 7 bases. V lost 0 bases, J lost 0 bases, and 6 bases stayed unmatched. Germline CDR1 reads LNHNV; CDR2 reads YYDKDF (reference sequence). The CDR3 has 17 amino acids. The chain's CDR3 is CATSRDLWEGSTDTQYF. For the CDR3, the DNA is TGTGCCACCAGCAGAGATTTATGGGAGGGGAGCACAGATACGCAGTATTTT. Combining the CDR3 with reference TRBV15 and TRBJ2-3 gives the whole variable domain DAMVIQNPRYQVTQFGKPVTLSCSQTLNHNVMYWYQQKSSQAPKLLFHYYDKDFNNEADTPDNFQSRRPNTSFCFLDIRSPGLGDTAMYLCATSRDLWEGSTDTQYFGPGTRLTVL.

The chain joins TRBV3-1 to TRBJ2-2; D unresolved. V dropped 1 base and J dropped 0 bases, with 6 bases sitting between them. Germline V CDR1 and CDR2: LGHDT, YNNKEL (reference sequence). The CDR3 sequence is 15 residues long. The CDR3 is CASSQGTANTGELFF. CDR3 in DNA: TGTGCCAGCAGCCAAGGGACCGCGAACACCGGGGAGCTGTTTTTT.